This passage covers 14 T cell receptor beta chains from one sample sequenced in a study of blood T cell repertoires in COVID-19. Assay: immunoSEQ multiplex PCR; the TCRdb copy retains only in-frame clones and omits some. The sample carries tens of thousands of clones, around 91% recorded once. The sequenced material came from peripheral blood. The receptors shown here come from a woman in her fifties or sixties with COVID-19, enrolled during active disease.

The V and J genes are TRBV24-1 and TRBJ2-5, with D maybe TRBD1 (5 bases). The CDR3 covers 15 residues. Germline values: CDR1 KGHDR, CDR2 SFDVKD. Trimming cost V 1 base and J 5 bases, with 13 bases left between them. CDR3 in DNA: TGTGCCACCAGTGATTTTTTCCAGGGCCGGGAGACCCAGTACTTC. Its translation: CATSDFFQGRETQYF.

This chain uses TRBV29-1 with TRBJ2-7; 10 bases are shared with TRBD1. Germline V gene lookup returns CDR1 SQVTM and CDR2 ANQGSEA. This CDR3 has 14 residues. V was clipped by 1 base and J by 7 bases; unmatched bases: 7. The CDR3 protein is CSVEGLGQGGEQYF. DNA of the CDR3: TGCAGCGTTGAAGGGTTAGGACAGGGGGGTGAGCAGTACTTC.

Only one count was recorded for this clone. V usage is TRBV24-1 and J usage is TRBJ2-5; 10 bases align to TRBD2. Germline-derived CDR1 and CDR2 are KGHDR and SFDVKD. Germline trimming cut 7 bases from V and 5 bases from J; bases unmatched to any gene: 3. The CDR3 loop spans 13 amino acids. The CDR3: CATSLAGAETQYF. The CDR3 DNA reads TGTGCCACCAGCCTAGCGGGAGCTGAGACCCAGTACTTC.

This clone was seen a single time. The rearrangement uses TRBV7-2 and TRBJ1-2; D is unclear. Trimming cost V 1 base and J 5 bases, with 5 bases left between them. The germline gives CDR1 SGHTA, CDR2 FQGNSA. The CDR3 length is 12 residues. The DNA of the CDR3 is TGTGCCAGCAGCTTAGTTATGTATGGCTACACCTTC. Translating it yields CASSLVMYGYTF.

The rearrangement joins TRBV4-3 to TRBJ2-5; TRBD1 matches at 7 bases. Per the germline V gene, CDR1 is LGHNA and CDR2 is YSLEER. Unmatched junction bases numbered 13, after V lost 1 base and J lost 5 bases. The CDR3 has 17 amino acids. The CDR3 nucleotides are TGCGCCAGCAGCCAAGCCTCATTACAGGGGACGGGGGAGACCCAGTACTTC. Protein sequence: CASSQASLQGTGETQYF.

This chain uses TRBV5-4 with TRBJ1-1; no clear D gene. The V gene lost 0 bases and the J gene lost 1 base, with 7 bases spanning the gap. CDR1 and CDR2 (germline): SGHNT, YYREEE (reference sequence). This CDR3 has 14 amino acids. The CDR3, as DNA: TGTGCCAGCAGCTTGGTACAGTCGAACACTGAAGCTTTCTTT. This translates into CASSLVQSNTEAFF. Full variable domain (rest looked up from reference TRBV5-4 and TRBJ1-1): ETGVTQSPTHLIKTRGQQVTLRCSSQSGHNTVSWYQQALGQGPQFIFQYYREEENGRGNFPPRFSGLQFPNYSSELNVNALELDDSALYLCASSLVQSNTEAFFGQGTRLTVV.

This rearrangement joins TRBV19 to TRBJ1-1, with 10 bases that match TRBD1. The length of the CDR3 is 16 residues. With V trimmed by 5 bases and J by 6 bases, 12 bases remained unmatched. Germline V gene lookup returns CDR1 LNHDA and CDR2 SQIVND (reference sequence). The CDR3 DNA follows: TGTGCCAGTAGTCCCAAGGGGACAGGGGACGGGGCTGAAGCTTTCTTT. It specifies CASSPKGTGDGAEAFF.

The genes are TRBV6-2 or TRBV6-3 and TRBJ1-6; TRBD1 matches 7 bases. Trimming removed 6 bases from V and 7 bases from J; junction bases left unmatched: 6. CDR3 length equals 14 residues. Germline V gene lookup returns CDR1 MNHEY and CDR2 SVGEGT. This CDR3 reads CASSNPGQNSPLHF. CDR3 in DNA: TGTGCCAGCAGCAATCCGGGACAGAATTCACCCCTCCACTTT.

The V gene is TRBV24-1, the J gene TRBJ2-3; the match to TRBD1 covers 11 bases. This CDR3 has 17 amino acids. Germline CDR1 KGHDR, CDR2 SFDVKD. With 0 bases clipped from V and 2 bases from J, the junction kept 3 bases outside the gene matches. CDR3 nucleotide sequence: TGTGCCACCAGTGATTTGGGGGACAGGGGGTCCACAGATACGCAGTATTTT. Its protein product is CATSDLGDRGSTDTQYF.

V and J are TRBV29-1 and TRBJ2-5; TRBD1 agrees at 7 bases. The CDR3 is 13 residues long. The trim removed 0 bases at V and 9 bases at J, leaving 7 bases unmatched. Germline V gives CDR1 SQVTM, CDR2 ANQGSEA. The CDR3 bases are TGCAGCGTTGAAGATCGAATTACAGGGGCCCAGTACTTC. Translating gives CSVEDRITGAQYF. The complete variable domain, with remaining parts taken from reference TRBV29-1 and TRBJ2-5, reads SAVISQKPSRDICQRGTSLTIQCQVDSQVTMMFWYRQQPGQSLTLIATANQGSEATYESGFVIDKFPISRPNLTFSTLTVSNMSPEDSSIYLCSVEDRITGAQYFGPGTRLLVL.

This clone occurred once. The rearrangement uses TRBV11-3 and TRBJ1-2, with TRBD1 as a possible D gene (5 bases). Germline CDR1 and CDR2: SGHNT and YENEEA. This CDR3 spans 14 amino acids. V lost 1 base to trimming and J lost 3 bases, with 9 bases between them. The CDR3 nucleotides read TGTGCCAGCAGCTTAGTCCTCAGGGACTATGGCTACACCTTC. This encodes CASSLVLRDYGYTF.

This chain joins TRBV30 and TRBJ2-1, with D tentatively TRBD2 (5 bases). The CDR3 has 12 amino acids. The V and J ends lost 4 bases and 5 bases respectively, with 9 bases between them. Germline values: CDR1 GTSNPN, CDR2 SVGIG (reference sequence). Here the CDR3 reads CAWTAGNNEQFF. CDR3 nucleotide sequence: TGTGCCTGGACAGCCGGGAACAATGAGCAGTTCTTC.

The chain joins TRBV6-5 to TRBJ1-1, with TRBD1 matching 7 bases. Germline assignment: CDR1 MNHEY and CDR2 SVGAGI. The V segment lost 0 bases and the J segment 9 bases; nucleotides outside the gene matches: 4. The CDR3 is made up of 13 amino acids. The CDR3 DNA sequence: TGTGCCAGCAGTTACTCGAACAGGGGAAAAGCTTTCTTT. Residues: CASSYSNRGKAFF.

This clone was seen a single time. The V and J genes are TRBV6-5 and TRBJ2-1, with TRBD2 as a possible D gene (6 bases). CDR1 is MNHEY and CDR2 is SVGAGI in the germline V gene. This CDR3 has 14 residues. V lost 7 bases and J 9 bases, leaving 19 bases between the germline ends. CDR3 coding DNA: TGTGCCAGCATCTCCCGGCGGGGTCAGCCTGAGCAGTTCTTC. This codes for CASISRRGQPEQFF.